This T cell receptor beta chain originates from a study of blood T cell repertoires in COVID-19. In the study overall: COVID-19 samples collected from the United States, Italy and Spain covered acute and convalescent phases.

Measured with immunoSEQ multiplex PCR; TCRdb has only the in-frame clones, and not every one. The table records 40,000 to 50,000 clones, 80% to 90% of them present only once. Per germline, CDR1 MNHEY and CDR2 SMNVEV (reference sequence). This CDR3 is 14 amino acids long. Sequences were obtained from peripheral blood. The chain employs TRBV27 and TRBJ2-1; 7 bases fit TRBD2. The TCR comes from a woman of 80 years or more with acute or convalescent COVID-19. For the CDR3, the DNA is TGTGCGGCTGCAGCGGGGTCCACCTACAATGAGCAGTTCTTC. It codes for CAAAAGSTYNEQFF.